These 14 T cell receptor beta chains share one sample of origin, sequenced in a study of blood T cell repertoires in COVID-19. Sequencing was performed with immunoSEQ multiplex PCR; in TCRdb, only in-frame clones are kept and a portion is missing. The table lists roughly 87,000 clones, around 84% of them singletons. Specimen: peripheral blood. These receptors were taken from a woman aged 60-75 years with acute or convalescent COVID-19.

This clone was seen once. This chain links TRBV7-2 with TRBJ1-2; 10 positions match TRBD1. Germline CDR1 and CDR2: SGHTA and FQGNSA. V lost 3 bases, J lost 8 bases, and 9 bases stayed unmatched. The length of the CDR3 is 15 residues. Written as DNA, the CDR3 is TGTGCCAGCAGCTTTTCGGGACAGGGGTCGGGAGGCTACACCTTC. This translates into CASSFSGQGSGGYTF.

This clone showed up just a few times. The rearrangement uses TRBV5-5 and TRBJ1-3; D perhaps matches TRBD1 (5 bases). This CDR3 is 18 amino acids long. V was trimmed by 4 bases and J by 0 bases, leaving 20 bases between them. Germline assignment: CDR1 SGHKS and CDR2 YYEKEE (reference sequence). For the CDR3, the DNA is TGTGCCAGCAGCGAAATTATTCGGCAGGGCCGCTCTGGAAACACCATATATTTT. Translating it yields CASSEIIRQGRSGNTIYF.

The V gene is TRBV6-5, the J gene TRBJ1-2, with 7 bases identical to TRBD1. Germline CDR1 is MNHEY and CDR2 is SVGAGI. V lost 6 bases to trimming and J lost 12 bases; unmatched junction nucleotides: 16. The CDR3 spans 14 residues. The CDR3 loop reads CASSPNNRQGLDTF. The CDR3 DNA is TGTGCCAGCAGCCCCAACAACCGACAGGGCCTGGACACCTTC.

V usage is TRBV7-2 and J usage is TRBJ1-1; D remains unclear. Trimming cost V 5 bases and J 6 bases, with 19 bases left between them. CDR1 is SGHTA and CDR2 is FQGNSA in the germline V gene. This CDR3 is 15 amino acids long. The CDR3 nucleotides are TGTGCCAGCAGCCCGAACCTAGGAGGGATCGCTGAAGCTTTCTTT. The encoded protein is CASSPNLGGIAEAFF.

The chain is built from TRBV10-3 and TRBJ1-3; D not resolved. There are 18 residues in the CDR3. Germline V gene lookup returns CDR1 ENHRY and CDR2 SYGVKD. The V end was cut by 0 bases, the J end by 0 bases, with 15 bases between. In DNA form, the CDR3 reads TGTGCCATCAGTGAGTCCGGGTCAGTCAAGCTCTCTGGAAACACCATATATTTT. This sequence encodes CAISESGSVKLSGNTIYF.

J is TRBJ1-2 and V is TRBV6-5, with TRBD1 matching over 9 bases. V lost 4 bases to trimming and J lost 6 bases; unmatched junction nucleotides: 3. This CDR3 spans 13 amino acids. The germline V gene has CDR1 MNHEY and CDR2 SVGAGI. DNA of the CDR3: TGTGCCAGCAGTTCGCGGACAGGGGATGGCTACACCTTC. Protein product: CASSSRTGDGYTF.

J is TRBJ2-1 and V is TRBV9; D is uncertain. Looked up from germline, CDR1 is SGDLS and CDR2 is YYNGEE. V gave up 0 bases and J gave up 2 bases, with 12 bases separating them. The CDR3 totals 16 residues. CDR3 in amino acids: CASSVEPTTTYNEQFF. The DNA for the CDR3 is TGTGCCAGCAGCGTAGAACCCACTACTACCTACAATGAGCAGTTCTTC.

This chain uses TRBV5-1 with TRBJ2-7, with TRBD1 matching 7 bases. V was clipped by 2 bases and J by 0 bases; unmatched bases: 11. The CDR3 loop spans 17 amino acids. Germline CDR1 reads SGHRS; CDR2 reads YFSETQ. In DNA form, the CDR3 reads TGCGCCAGCAGCTTAGTTAGGGGGCAGACCCCCTCCTACGAGCAGTACTTC. The encoded protein is CASSLVRGQTPSYEQYF.

The table lists this clone with a few counts. The genes are TRBV5-1 and TRBJ1-6, with TRBD1 as a possible D gene (5 bases). Germline CDR1 is SGHRS and CDR2 is YFSETQ. V shed 0 bases and J shed 8 bases, with 9 bases lying between them. The CDR3 has 14 amino acids. The CDR3 DNA is TGCGCCAGCAGCTTGGGTGGGGGGGATTCACCCCTCCACTTT. Encoded protein: CASSLGGGDSPLHF.

In nucleotides, the CDR3 is TGTGCCAGTAGTACACAGGGGACGTTGAGGAACACTGAAGCTTTCTTT. This translates into CASSTQGTLRNTEAFF. The V and J genes are TRBV19 and TRBJ1-1, with TRBD1 matching over 7 bases. The germline V gene has CDR1 LNHDA and CDR2 SQIVND (reference sequence). The CDR3 extends over 16 amino acids. The trim removed 4 bases at V and 1 base at J, leaving 9 bases unmatched.

The chain joins TRBV30 to TRBJ1-2; tentative D call: TRBD1 (6 bases). Germline V gene sequence: CDR1 GTSNPN, CDR2 SVGIG (reference sequence). V was pared by 1 base and J by 1 base, with 19 bases between. The CDR3 length is 17 residues. CDR3 in amino acids: CAWSAYTGFNYNYGYTF. For the CDR3, the DNA is TGTGCCTGGAGTGCCTACACAGGGTTTAATTATAACTATGGCTACACCTTC.

This chain joins TRBV7-9 and TRBJ2-3; 9 bases agree with TRBD2. Germline V lookup: CDR1 SEHNR, CDR2 FQNEAQ (reference sequence). The CDR3 runs to 14 residues. V trimming: 5 bases; J trimming: 7 bases; junction bases outside the gene matches: 7. Written as DNA, the CDR3 is TGTGCCAGCAGCACAGCGGGGGGACAGTATACGCAGTATTTT. It yields the protein CASSTAGGQYTQYF.

The chain couples TRBV5-4 to TRBJ2-3; 8 bases align to TRBD1. V was pared by 1 base and J by 1 base, with 5 bases of the junction left unmatched. This CDR3 contains 16 residues. The germline gives CDR1 SGHNT, CDR2 YYREEE (reference sequence). CDR3 DNA sequence: TGTGCCAGCAGCTTGCAGGGGGCCCTGCGCACAGATACGCAGTATTTT. Encoded protein: CASSLQGALRTDTQYF. The variable domain in full, completed from reference TRBV5-4 and TRBJ2-3, reads ETGVTQSPTHLIKTRGQQVTLRCSSQSGHNTVSWYQQALGQGPQFIFQYYREEENGRGNFPPRFSGLQFPNYSSELNVNALELDDSALYLCASSLQGALRTDTQYFGPGTRLTVL.

Comment on this clone: At the DNA level, this CDR3 is encoded by other sequences in the same sample as well. The J gene is TRBJ2-7, the V gene TRBV18; 9 bases are shared with TRBD1. Losses at the gene ends were 6 bases for V and 4 bases for J; bases not matched to a gene: 7. From germline, CDR1 is KGHSH and CDR2 LQKENI. This CDR3 has 14 amino acids. Written as DNA, the CDR3 is TGTGCCAGCTCTCCTCCACAGGGGGCTTACGAGCAGTACTTC. Protein sequence: CASSPPQGAYEQYF.